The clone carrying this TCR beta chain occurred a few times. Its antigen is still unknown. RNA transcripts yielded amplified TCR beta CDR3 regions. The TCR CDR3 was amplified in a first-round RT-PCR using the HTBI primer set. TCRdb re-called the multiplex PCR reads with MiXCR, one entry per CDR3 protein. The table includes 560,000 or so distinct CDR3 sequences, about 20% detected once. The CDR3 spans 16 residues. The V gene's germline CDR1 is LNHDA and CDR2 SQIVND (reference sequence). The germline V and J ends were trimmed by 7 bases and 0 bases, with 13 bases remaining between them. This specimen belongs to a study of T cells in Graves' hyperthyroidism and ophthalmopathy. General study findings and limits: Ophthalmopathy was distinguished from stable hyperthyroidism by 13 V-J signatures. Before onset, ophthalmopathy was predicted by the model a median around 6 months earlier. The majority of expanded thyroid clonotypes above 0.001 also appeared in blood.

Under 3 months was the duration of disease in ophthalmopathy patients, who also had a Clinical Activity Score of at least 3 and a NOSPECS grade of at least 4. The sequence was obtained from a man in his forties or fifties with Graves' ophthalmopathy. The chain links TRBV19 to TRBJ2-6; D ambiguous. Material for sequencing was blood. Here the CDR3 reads CASTSLGISGANVLTF. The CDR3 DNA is TGTGCCAGTACCTCCCTCGGAATCTCTGGGGCCAACGTCCTGACTTTC. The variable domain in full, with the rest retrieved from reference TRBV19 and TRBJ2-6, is DGGITQSPKYLFRKEGQNVTLSCEQNLNHDAMYWYRQDPGQGLRLIYYSQIVNDFQKGDIAEGYSVSREKKESFPLTVTSAQKNPTAFYLCASTSLGISGANVLTFGAGSRLTVL.